This TCR beta chain originates from a study of blood T cell repertoires in COVID-19. Across the study: Specimens from acute and convalescent COVID-19 originated in the United States, Italy and Spain. Sources were T cells, B-cell-depleted T cells, or PBMCs; the material itself was cDNA or gDNA.

Authors' data handling: From reference gene primer amplification, estimates of nucleated cell counts were derived. This table comes from immunoSEQ multiplex PCR, and its TCRdb copy is limited to in-frame clones, with some not included. V and J calls and clone size are as listed in that table; D and trimming were resolved from the DNA. The sample includes some 120,000 clones, 88% of them seen just once. Looked up from germline, CDR1 is SGHNT and CDR2 is YYREEE (reference sequence). Trimming at V came to 4 bases and at J to 0 bases, leaving 6 bases not matched to a gene. This CDR3 is 15 amino acids long.

Material: peripheral blood. This sequence joins TRBV5-4 and TRBJ2-5; 7 bases match TRBD1. This sequence was found in a human donor in a cohort sampled during active COVID-19. CDR3 loop: CASSGRQGHQETQYF. CDR3 coding DNA: TGTGCCAGCAGCGGACGACAGGGACACCAAGAGACCCAGTACTTC.